Presented here are 28 T cell receptor beta chains from one specimen sequenced in a study of T cells expressing NK-cell markers. TCRdb reanalyzed the 5' RACE reads, giving one entry per CDR3 protein sequence and no DNA. The sample is made up of over 250,000 distinct CDR3 sequences, and the top ten hold around 4.2% of it. Sequencing was performed on blood T cells: a sorted CD56 or NKG2C T cell subset, CD4+ or CD8+ T cells, or bulk PBMC T cells (not recorded which). These receptors all come from a woman between 18 and 70 years old in good health.

J is TRBJ2-3 and V is TRBV19; TCRdb's D call, TRBD1, is unchecked because there is no DNA. The germline V gene encodes CDR1 LNHDA and CDR2 SQIVND (reference sequence). The CDR3 runs to 16 residues. The CDR3 loop reads CASSIDHREGTDTQYF.

The chain is built from TRBV20-1 and TRBJ2-6; absent DNA, TCRdb's TRBD2 call cannot be checked. The CDR3 has 15 residues. Looked up from germline, CDR1 is DFQATT and CDR2 is SNEGSKA (reference sequence). CDR3 sequence reads: CSAPSIGAGANVLTF.

The chain uses TRBV5-1 and TRBJ1-1; the D gene TCRdb calls, TRBD1, cannot be checked with no DNA. Germline CDR1 is SGHRS and CDR2 is YFSETQ. There are 15 residues in the CDR3. CDR3 protein: CASSSRQGRNTEAFF.

This rearrangement joins TRBV20-1 to TRBJ1-2; TCRdb lists TRBD1, though no DNA is available to test this call. The CDR3 extends over 13 amino acids. Germline V lookup: CDR1 DFQATT, CDR2 SNEGSKA (reference sequence). CDR3 sequence: CSARPRGTPDYTF.

The chain carries TRBV20-1 and TRBJ2-3; as DNA is missing, the TRBD1 call by TCRdb cannot be tested. The CDR3 runs 15 residues. Germline V gene sequence: CDR1 DFQATT, CDR2 SNEGSKA (reference sequence). CDR3 residues: CSAPPLTGFTDTQYF.

This chain links TRBV20-1 with TRBJ2-7. The CDR3 is 13 residues long. CDR1 is DFQATT and CDR2 is SNEGSKA in the germline V gene (reference sequence). CDR3 protein: CSASFLASTEQYF.

The V gene is TRBV18, the J gene TRBJ2-3. The CDR3 consists of 14 residues. Per the germline V gene, CDR1 is KGHSH and CDR2 is LQKENI. This CDR3 is CASSPRGVPDTQYF.

Here the CDR3 reads CSAKSGGSVRNEQFF. The chain couples TRBV20-1 to TRBJ2-1; without DNA, the TCRdb call of TRBD2 cannot be checked. This CDR3 is built from 15 residues. Germline CDR1 is DFQATT and CDR2 is SNEGSKA (reference sequence).

The chain employs TRBV20-1 and TRBJ1-4; TCRdb returns TRBD1, unconfirmable since there is no DNA. In germline, CDR1 is DFQATT, CDR2 SNEGSKA (reference sequence). The CDR3 totals 14 residues. CDR3 amino acids: CSADNRGVNEKLFF.

V gene TRBV5-1 combines with J gene TRBJ2-1; without DNA, the TCRdb call of TRBD2 cannot be checked. This CDR3 comprises 16 residues. Germline V gene data show CDR1 as SGHRS and CDR2 as YFSETQ. CDR3 sequence: CASSLEGLAGYNEQFF.

CDR3 amino acids: CASSLGRGAYNEQFF. The chain joins TRBV11-2 to TRBJ2-1. Germline CDR1 is SGHAT and CDR2 is FQNNGV. The CDR3 has 15 residues.

The rearrangement links TRBV11-2 to TRBJ1-1. CDR3 length: 15 amino acids. CDR1 is SGHAT, CDR2 FQNNGV, per germline. The CDR3 loop is CASSLSGTLNTEAFF. The variable domain in full, with the rest retrieved from reference TRBV11-2 and TRBJ1-1, is EAGVAQSPRYKIIEKRQSVAFWCNPISGHATLYWYQQILGQGPKLLIQFQNNGVVDDSQLPKDRFSAERLKGVDSTLKIQPAKLEDSAVYLCASSLSGTLNTEAFFGQGTRLTVV.

This chain uses TRBV12-3 or TRBV12-4 with TRBJ2-2; TCRdb's D call of TRBD2 is untestable without DNA. This CDR3 has 15 residues. This CDR3 reads CASSLGDSNTGELFF.

This chain joins TRBV12-3 or TRBV12-4 and TRBJ2-1; the TRBD1 assignment by TCRdb is unverifiable without DNA. This CDR3 comprises 16 residues. CDR3 loop: CASSFSRDPRRNEQFF.

The V and J genes are TRBV6-5 and TRBJ2-7; TCRdb's D call, TRBD2, is unchecked because there is no DNA. CDR1 is MNHEY and CDR2 is SVGAGI in the germline V gene. The CDR3 consists of 18 residues. CDR3 region: CASSYQGLGTQGTYEQYF.

The rearrangement uses TRBV3-1 and TRBJ1-5. Germline values: CDR1 LGHDT, CDR2 YNNKEL (reference sequence). The CDR3 spans 13 residues. The CDR3 here is CASSQDKNQPQHF.

The genes are TRBV7-6 and TRBJ1-4. The CDR3 is made up of 15 amino acids. The germline V gene has CDR1 SGHVS and CDR2 FNYEAQ. CDR3: CASSLTPTTNEKLFF.

The gene calls are TRBV12-3 or TRBV12-4 and TRBJ2-4. This CDR3 is 16 amino acids long. CDR3 loop: CASSLVKFLAKNIQYF.

The V gene is TRBV20-1, the J gene TRBJ1-2; TCRdb's D call, TRBD1, is unchecked because there is no DNA. This CDR3 is built from 15 residues. CDR1 and CDR2 from the germline V gene are DFQATT and SNEGSKA (reference sequence). The CDR3 region is CSAPIRQGFFNGYTF.

The V call is TRBV12-3 or TRBV12-4, the J call TRBJ2-1. There are 12 residues in the CDR3. This CDR3 reads CASSPYSIEQFF.

This chain uses TRBV7-2 with TRBJ1-4; TCRdb designates TRBD1, a call that cannot be tested without DNA. From germline, CDR1 is SGHTA and CDR2 FQGNSA. The CDR3 contains 15 residues. CDR3 amino acids: CASSLGTGVNEKLFF.

This sequence joins TRBV11-2 and TRBJ2-5; TCRdb's assignment of TRBD2 cannot be checked, as there is no DNA. The CDR3 is 13 amino acids. The germline V gene has CDR1 SGHAT and CDR2 FQNNGV. The CDR3 region is CASSGTPAETQYF. Full variable domain (rest looked up from reference TRBV11-2 and TRBJ2-5): EAGVAQSPRYKIIEKRQSVAFWCNPISGHATLYWYQQILGQGPKLLIQFQNNGVVDDSQLPKDRFSAERLKGVDSTLKIQPAKLEDSAVYLCASSGTPAETQYFGPGTRLLVL.

This chain uses TRBV11-2 with TRBJ2-1; there is no DNA to check the TCRdb D call of TRBD2. This CDR3 region has 18 residues. Per germline, CDR1 SGHAT and CDR2 FQNNGV. The CDR3 here is CASSRGTSGYRGGNEQFF.

The chain employs TRBV4-1 and TRBJ1-4; TCRdb outputs TRBD1, but without DNA this stays unchecked. The CDR3 consists of 16 residues. Looked up from germline, CDR1 is MGHRA and CDR2 is YSYEKL. The chain's CDR3 is CASSQDTGATNEKLFF.

The chain is built from TRBV7-8 and TRBJ1-6; TCRdb returns TRBD1, unconfirmable since there is no DNA. This CDR3 region has 14 residues. The germline V gene has CDR1 SGHVS and CDR2 FQNEAQ. The CDR3 loop reads CASSFMGGNSPLHF.

The genes are TRBV30 and TRBJ2-1; the D gene TCRdb calls, TRBD1, cannot be checked with no DNA. The CDR3 totals 14 residues. CDR1 GTSNPN and CDR2 SVGIG come from the germline V gene (reference sequence). CDR3 loop: CAWSRDRVYNEQFF.

Here the CDR3 reads CASSFQQGAGTEAFF. The V call is TRBV7-2, the J call TRBJ1-1; lacking DNA, the TRBD1 call made by TCRdb goes unchecked. Germline CDR1 and CDR2: SGHTA and FQGNSA. The CDR3 is 15 residues long.

J is TRBJ2-4 and V is TRBV12-3 or TRBV12-4; lacking DNA, the TRBD1 call made by TCRdb goes unchecked. The CDR3 contains 13 residues. CDR3 in amino acids: CATSSGGQNIQYF.